These T cell receptor beta chains were read from a single sample in a study of T cells after yellow fever vaccination. Using its own MiXCR run on the 5' RACE reads, TCRdb lists one record per CDR3 protein. Among more than 300,000 distinct CDR3 sequences listed, about 4.5% were seen once. The material sequenced was PBMCs, taken 15 days after the yellow fever booster vaccination. These receptors were collected from a man in his late teens or twenties who received the YFV17D yellow fever vaccine. The CDR3 runs from the conserved cysteine through the conserved F or W. Each record gives: V gene, J gene, CDR3 length, CDR3 protein.

v_gene: TRBV20-1; j_gene: TRBJ1-2; len: 14; CDR3aa: CSAIQGSPNYGYTF
v_gene: TRBV7-2; j_gene: TRBJ1-2; len: 12; CDR3aa: CASSLERVGYTF
v_gene: TRBV12-3/TRBV12-4; j_gene: TRBJ1-3; len: 17; CDR3aa: CASSLGDRTLSGNTIYF
v_gene: TRBV7-9; j_gene: TRBJ2-2; len: 14; CDR3aa: CASSLSRDTGELFF
v_gene: TRBV5-1; j_gene: TRBJ2-5; len: 16; CDR3aa: CASSHGRGTHQETQYF
v_gene: TRBV4-1; j_gene: TRBJ1-2; len: 15; CDR3aa: CASSQPTDRAHGYTF
v_gene: TRBV6-5; j_gene: TRBJ1-5; len: 16; CDR3aa: CASSYTYRGSNQPQHF
v_gene: TRBV9; j_gene: TRBJ1-5; len: 15; CDR3aa: CASSPSYGRNQPQHF
v_gene: TRBV10-3; j_gene: TRBJ1-5; len: 14; CDR3aa: CAAQGAYSNQPQHF
v_gene: TRBV29-1; j_gene: TRBJ1-5; len: 13; CDR3aa: CSVNTGSNQPQHF
v_gene: TRBV27; j_gene: TRBJ1-6; len: 14; CDR3aa: CASSPNSENSPLHF
v_gene: TRBV28; j_gene: TRBJ1-2; len: 13; CDR3aa: CASRQVGNYGYTF
v_gene: TRBV6-5; j_gene: TRBJ1-2; len: 13; CDR3aa: CASSYWGDPGYTF
v_gene: TRBV7-9; j_gene: TRBJ1-4; len: 12; CDR3aa: CASSFLTGAMFF
v_gene: TRBV6-5; j_gene: TRBJ2-7; len: 14; CDR3aa: CASSETGAVHEQYF
v_gene: TRBV20-1; j_gene: TRBJ1-4; len: 13; CDR3aa: CSAKGRESEKLFF
v_gene: TRBV10-3; j_gene: TRBJ2-2; len: 15; CDR3aa: CAIRSLGGDTGELFF
v_gene: TRBV15; j_gene: TRBJ1-4; len: 15; CDR3aa: CATSRDPGPNEKLFF
v_gene: TRBV6-2/TRBV6-3; j_gene: TRBJ1-6; len: 16; CDR3aa: CASSSADRYKVSPLHF
v_gene: TRBV12-3/TRBV12-4; j_gene: TRBJ2-5; len: 14; CDR3aa: CASSLWQGKETQYF
v_gene: TRBV29-1; j_gene: TRBJ1-4; len: 13; CDR3aa: CSVAGGPNEKLFF
v_gene: TRBV7-3; j_gene: TRBJ2-3; len: 16; CDR3aa: CASSSGALGLTDTQYF
v_gene: TRBV6-1; j_gene: TRBJ1-1; len: 13; CDR3aa: CASSLDKNTEAFF
v_gene: TRBV5-6; j_gene: TRBJ2-3; len: 17; CDR3aa: CASSLAPAGGGSDTQYF